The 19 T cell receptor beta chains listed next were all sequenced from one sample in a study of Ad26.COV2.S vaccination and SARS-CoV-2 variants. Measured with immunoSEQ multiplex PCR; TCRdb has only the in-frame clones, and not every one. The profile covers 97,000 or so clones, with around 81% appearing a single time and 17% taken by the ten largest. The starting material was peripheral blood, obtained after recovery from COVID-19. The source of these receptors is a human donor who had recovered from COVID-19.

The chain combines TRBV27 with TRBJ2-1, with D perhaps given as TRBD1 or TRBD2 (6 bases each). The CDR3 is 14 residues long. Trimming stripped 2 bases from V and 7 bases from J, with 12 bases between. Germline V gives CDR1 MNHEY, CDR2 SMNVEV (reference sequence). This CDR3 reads CASSLRGDGNEQFF. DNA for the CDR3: TGTGCCAGCAGTTTAAGGGGGGACGGGAATGAGCAGTTCTTC.

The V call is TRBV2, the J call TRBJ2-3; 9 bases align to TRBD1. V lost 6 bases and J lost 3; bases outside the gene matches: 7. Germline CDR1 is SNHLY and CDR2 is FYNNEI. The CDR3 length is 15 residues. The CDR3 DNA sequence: TGTGCCAGCAGCAAGGACAGGGGTCCAACAGATACGCAGTATTTT. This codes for CASSKDRGPTDTQYF.

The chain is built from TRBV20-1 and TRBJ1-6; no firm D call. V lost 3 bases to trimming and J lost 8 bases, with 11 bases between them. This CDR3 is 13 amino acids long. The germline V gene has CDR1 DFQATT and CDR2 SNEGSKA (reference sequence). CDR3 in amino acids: CSASVGLDSPLHF. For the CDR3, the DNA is TGCAGTGCTAGTGTGGGTCTGGATTCACCCCTCCACTTT.

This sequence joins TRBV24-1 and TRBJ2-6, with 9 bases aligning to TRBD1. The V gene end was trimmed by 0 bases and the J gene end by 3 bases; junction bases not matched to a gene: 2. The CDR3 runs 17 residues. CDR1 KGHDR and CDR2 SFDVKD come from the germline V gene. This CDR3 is CATSDLRTGDGANVLTF. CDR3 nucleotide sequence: TGTGCCACCAGTGATTTGAGGACAGGGGATGGGGCCAACGTCCTGACTTTC.

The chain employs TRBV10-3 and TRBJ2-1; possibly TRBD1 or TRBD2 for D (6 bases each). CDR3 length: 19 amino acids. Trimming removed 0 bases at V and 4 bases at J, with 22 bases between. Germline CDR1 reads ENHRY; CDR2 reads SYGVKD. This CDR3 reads CAISESPGKFGGLYNEQFF. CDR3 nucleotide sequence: TGTGCCATCAGTGAGTCCCCGGGCAAATTCGGGGGCCTATACAATGAGCAGTTCTTC.

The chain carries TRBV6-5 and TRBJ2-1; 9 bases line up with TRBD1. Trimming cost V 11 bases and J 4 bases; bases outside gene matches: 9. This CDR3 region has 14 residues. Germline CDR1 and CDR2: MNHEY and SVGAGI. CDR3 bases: TGTGCCGTTCTGGGACAGGGTGGTTACAATGAGCAGTTCTTC. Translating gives CAVLGQGGYNEQFF.

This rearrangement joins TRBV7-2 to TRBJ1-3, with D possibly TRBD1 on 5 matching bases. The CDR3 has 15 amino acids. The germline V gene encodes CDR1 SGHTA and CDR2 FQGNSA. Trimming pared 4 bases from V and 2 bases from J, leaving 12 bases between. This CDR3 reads CASSSGLGAGNTIYF. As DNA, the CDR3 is TGTGCCAGCAGCTCAGGTTTGGGGGCTGGAAACACCATATATTTT.

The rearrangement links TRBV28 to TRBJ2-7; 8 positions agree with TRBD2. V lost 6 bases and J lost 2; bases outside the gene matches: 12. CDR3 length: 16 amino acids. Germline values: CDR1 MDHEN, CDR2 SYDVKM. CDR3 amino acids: CASRPPGLVGAYEQYF. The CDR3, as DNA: TGTGCCAGCAGACCACCGGGACTAGTAGGGGCCTACGAGCAGTACTTC.

The CDR3 region has the DNA TGTGCCAGCTACGGGACTAGCGGGGATCGGGAGCAGTACTTC. This gives the protein CASYGTSGDREQYF. J is TRBJ2-7 and V is TRBV28, with 13 positions matching TRBD2. J lost 7 bases, V lost 8 bases, and 8 bases had no gene match. The CDR3 totals 14 residues. Germline CDR1 is MDHEN and CDR2 is SYDVKM.

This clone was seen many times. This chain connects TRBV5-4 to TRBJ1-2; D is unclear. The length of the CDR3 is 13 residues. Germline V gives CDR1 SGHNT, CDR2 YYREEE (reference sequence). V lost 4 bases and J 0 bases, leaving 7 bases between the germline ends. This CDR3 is CASSIAANYGYTF. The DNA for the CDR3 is TGTGCCAGCAGCATTGCAGCTAACTATGGCTACACCTTC.

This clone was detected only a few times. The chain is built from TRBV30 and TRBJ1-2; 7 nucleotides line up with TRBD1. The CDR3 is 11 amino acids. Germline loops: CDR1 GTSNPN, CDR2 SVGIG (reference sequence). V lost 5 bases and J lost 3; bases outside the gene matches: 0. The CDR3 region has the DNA TGTGCCTGGGGGACAGACTATGGCTACACCTTC. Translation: CAWGTDYGYTF.

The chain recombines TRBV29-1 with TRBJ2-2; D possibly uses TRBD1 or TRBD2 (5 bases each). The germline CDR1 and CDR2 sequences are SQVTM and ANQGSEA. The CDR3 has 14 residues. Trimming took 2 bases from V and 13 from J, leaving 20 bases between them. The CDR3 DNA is TGCAGCGTTGAACCTCTAAGGGGCAGCGGTGGGCTGTTTTTT. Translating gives CSVEPLRGSGGLFF.

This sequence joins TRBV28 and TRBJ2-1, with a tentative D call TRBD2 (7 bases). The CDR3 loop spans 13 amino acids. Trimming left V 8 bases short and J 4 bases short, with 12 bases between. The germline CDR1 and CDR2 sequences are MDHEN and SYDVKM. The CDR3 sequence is CASGGGAYNEQFF. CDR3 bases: TGTGCCAGCGGAGGGGGGGCATACAATGAGCAGTTCTTC. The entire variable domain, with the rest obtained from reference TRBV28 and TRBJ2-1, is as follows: DVKVTQSSRYLVKRTGEKVFLECVQDMDHENMFWYRQDPGLGLRLIYFSYDVKMKEKGDIPEGYSVSREKKERFSLILESASTNQTSMYLCASGGGAYNEQFFGPGTRLTVL.

CDR3 coding DNA: TGTGCCAGCAGCAAAGGGAGGAAAAAGGGCCGAGCCTTTATTTATAGCAATCAGCCCCAGCATTTT. The encoded protein is CASSKGRKKGRAFIYSNQPQHF. The chain links TRBV21-1 to TRBJ1-5. TRBV21-1 is reported as a pseudogene. CDR3 length equals 22 residues.

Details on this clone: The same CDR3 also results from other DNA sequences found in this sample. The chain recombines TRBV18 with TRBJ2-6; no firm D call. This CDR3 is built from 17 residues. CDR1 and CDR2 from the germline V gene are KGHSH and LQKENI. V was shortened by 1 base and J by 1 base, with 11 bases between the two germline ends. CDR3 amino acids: CASSPQGSGSGANVLTF. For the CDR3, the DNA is TGTGCCAGCTCACCACAGGGATCTGGATCTGGGGCCAACGTCCTGACTTTC.

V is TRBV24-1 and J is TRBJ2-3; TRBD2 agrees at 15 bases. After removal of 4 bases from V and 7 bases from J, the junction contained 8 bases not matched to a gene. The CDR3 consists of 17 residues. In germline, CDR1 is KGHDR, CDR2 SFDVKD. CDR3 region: CATSESGTSGGSNTQYF. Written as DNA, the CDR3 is TGTGCCACCAGTGAATCCGGGACTAGCGGGGGGTCGAATACGCAGTATTTT.

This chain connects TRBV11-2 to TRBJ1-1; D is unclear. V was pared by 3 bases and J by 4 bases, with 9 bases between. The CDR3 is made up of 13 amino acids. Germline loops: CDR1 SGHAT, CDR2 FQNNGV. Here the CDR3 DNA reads TGTGCCAGCAGCTTTAATCTCGGCACTGAAGCTTTCTTT. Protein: CASSFNLGTEAFF.

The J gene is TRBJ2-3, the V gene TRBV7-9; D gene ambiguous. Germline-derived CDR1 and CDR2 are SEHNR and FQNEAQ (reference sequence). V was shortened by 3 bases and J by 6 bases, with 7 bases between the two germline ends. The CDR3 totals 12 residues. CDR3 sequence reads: CASSFGPDTQYF. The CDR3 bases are TGTGCCAGCAGCTTCGGTCCCGATACGCAGTATTTT. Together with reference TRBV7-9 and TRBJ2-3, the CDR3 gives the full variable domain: DTGVSQNPRHKITKRGQNVTFRCDPISEHNRLYWYRQTLGQGPEFLTYFQNEAQLEKSRLLSDRFSAERPKGSFSTLEIQRTEQGDSAMYLCASSFGPDTQYFGPGTRLTVL.

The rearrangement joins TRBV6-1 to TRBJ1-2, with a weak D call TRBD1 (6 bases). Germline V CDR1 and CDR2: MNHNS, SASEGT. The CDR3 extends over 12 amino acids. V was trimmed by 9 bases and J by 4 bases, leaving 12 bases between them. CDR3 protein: CASRTGTYGYTF. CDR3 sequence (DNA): TGTGCCAGTCGAACAGGGACCTATGGCTACACCTTC.